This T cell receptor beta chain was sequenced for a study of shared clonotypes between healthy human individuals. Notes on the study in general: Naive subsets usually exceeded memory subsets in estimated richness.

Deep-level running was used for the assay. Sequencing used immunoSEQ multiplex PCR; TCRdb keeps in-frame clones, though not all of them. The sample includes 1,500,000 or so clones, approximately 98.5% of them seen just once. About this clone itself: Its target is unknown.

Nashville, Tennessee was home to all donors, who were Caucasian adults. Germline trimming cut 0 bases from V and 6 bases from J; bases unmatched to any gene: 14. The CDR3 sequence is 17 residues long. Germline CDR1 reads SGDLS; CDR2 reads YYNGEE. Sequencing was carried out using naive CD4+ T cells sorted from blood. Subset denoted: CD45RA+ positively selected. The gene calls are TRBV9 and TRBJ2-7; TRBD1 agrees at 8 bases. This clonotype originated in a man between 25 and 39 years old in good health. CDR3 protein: CASSVDEPGGLLAEQYF. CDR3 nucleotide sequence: TGTGCCAGCAGCGTAGACGAACCAGGGGGCTTACTAGCCGAGCAGTACTTC.